The 23 T cell receptor beta chains given below trace back to one sample, sequenced in a study of a mutant IDH1 vaccine in newly diagnosed glioma. Antigen specificity for these receptors is unknown. Data came from immunoSEQ multiplex PCR; TCRdb stores just in-frame clones and leaves some out. The data hold roughly 25,000 clones, with approximately 79% observed a single time. Time point here: week 11, during vaccination. The study gave 300 ug of mutant IDH1 20-mer peptide per vaccine dose, with topical imiquimod. Sequenced material: PBMCs, taken from a glioma patient whose treatment included an IDH1 peptide vaccine. Receptors originate from a middle-aged man with glioma.

This clone was counted a single time. J is TRBJ2-1 and V is TRBV18, with 13 bases that match TRBD2. CDR1 KGHSH and CDR2 LQKENI come from the germline V gene. This CDR3 comprises 16 residues. Trimming cost V 5 bases and J 3 bases; bases outside gene matches: 4. CDR3 sequence reads: CASSGTSGTLYNEQFF. The CDR3 DNA reads TGTGCCAGCTCAGGGACTAGCGGGACCCTCTACAATGAGCAGTTCTTC.

This chain connects TRBV9 to TRBJ2-4; 9 bases agree with TRBD1. Germline trimming cut 3 bases from V and 6 bases from J; bases unmatched to any gene: 1. The CDR3 sequence is 13 residues long. CDR1 SGDLS and CDR2 YYNGEE come from the germline V gene. CDR3 coding DNA: TGTGCCAGCAGCGCGGGACAGGGAAACATTCAGTACTTC. This translates into CASSAGQGNIQYF.

This clone appeared a single time. The V call is TRBV28, the J call TRBJ2-3; no firm D call. In germline, CDR1 is MDHEN, CDR2 SYDVKM. This CDR3 has 14 amino acids. V was shortened by 5 bases and J by 1 base, with 10 bases between the two germline ends. The CDR3 loop is CASSPAWGTDTQYF. The CDR3 DNA sequence: TGTGCCAGCAGTCCGGCGTGGGGCACAGATACGCAGTATTTT.

The J gene is TRBJ2-1, the V gene TRBV15; 10 nucleotides match TRBD2. Germline V gene sequence: CDR1 LNHNV, CDR2 YYDKDF (reference sequence). Trimming took 0 bases from V and 15 from J; bases not matched to a gene: 8. The CDR3 totals 14 residues. CDR3 in amino acids: CATSRDLAGVERFF. The CDR3 DNA is TGTGCCACCAGCAGAGACCTAGCGGGGGTGGAAAGGTTCTTC.

The V and J genes are TRBV18 and TRBJ2-5; no clear D gene. V lost 2 bases and J 7 bases, leaving 8 bases between the germline ends. The length of the CDR3 is 12 residues. The V gene's germline CDR1 is KGHSH and CDR2 LQKENI. In DNA form, the CDR3 reads TGTGCCAGCTCACCAACGACGGGGACCCAGTACTTC. It yields the protein CASSPTTGTQYF.

The genes are TRBV19 and TRBJ1-3; tentatively, D is TRBD1 (5 bases). The ends were cut back, 5 bases at V and 1 base at J, with 15 bases in the middle. Per the germline V gene, CDR1 is LNHDA and CDR2 is SQIVND (reference sequence). CDR3 length: 16 amino acids. In nucleotides, the CDR3 is TGTGCCAGTAGTGGGGGGAGGTACGGATCTGGAAACACCATATATTTT. This encodes CASSGGRYGSGNTIYF.

The genes are TRBV5-1 and TRBJ2-7; tentative D call: TRBD2 (6 bases). Trimming shortened V by 0 bases and J by 0 bases, and 13 bases separated the two germline ends. Germline CDR1 and CDR2: SGHRS and YFSETQ. This CDR3 is built from 16 residues. The CDR3 DNA reads as TGCGCCAGCAGCTTGGATATAGCGGTTAGCTCCTACGAGCAGTACTTC. Protein sequence: CASSLDIAVSSYEQYF. Complete variable domain (other parts from reference TRBV5-1 and TRBJ2-7): KAGVTQTPRYLIKTRGQQVTLSCSPISGHRSVSWYQQTPGQGLQFLFEYFSETQRNKGNFPGRFSGRQFSNSRSEMNVSTLELGDSALYLCASSLDIAVSSYEQYFGPGTRLTVT.

The chain joins TRBV18 to TRBJ2-3, with 15 bases lining up with TRBD2. The ends lost 4 bases at V and 4 bases at J; junction bases unmatched: 9. The germline V gene has CDR1 KGHSH and CDR2 LQKENI. The CDR3 runs to 18 residues. The CDR3 loop reads CASSQRTSGRAGADTQYF. The CDR3 nucleotides read TGTGCCAGCTCACAACGGACTAGCGGGAGGGCCGGCGCAGATACGCAGTATTTT.

This clone was found a few times. The V call is TRBV21-1, the J call TRBJ1-4. TRBV21-1 is designated a pseudogene. This CDR3 has 16 residues. Here the CDR3 reads CASSKGRARTNEKLFF. Written as DNA, the CDR3 is TGTGCCAGCAGCAAAGGCAGAGCCCGGACTAATGAAAAACTGTTTTTT.

The chain combines TRBV11-2 with TRBJ1-5, with 7 bases matching TRBD1. This CDR3 has 15 amino acids. In germline, CDR1 is SGHAT, CDR2 FQNNGV. V shed 5 bases and J 1 base; nucleotides not matched to a gene: 5. Here the CDR3 reads CASSATGSSNQPQHF. The CDR3 bases are TGTGCCAGCAGCGCGACAGGGTCCAGCAATCAGCCCCAGCATTTT. Filled out from reference TRBV11-2 and TRBJ1-5, the complete variable domain reads EAGVAQSPRYKIIEKRQSVAFWCNPISGHATLYWYQQILGQGPKLLIQFQNNGVVDDSQLPKDRFSAERLKGVDSTLKIQPAKLEDSAVYLCASSATGSSNQPQHFGDGTRLSIL.

The chain employs TRBV30 and TRBJ2-1; TRBD2 agrees at 9 bases. After removal of 4 bases from V and 6 bases from J, the junction contained 10 bases not matched to a gene. The germline gives CDR1 GTSNPN, CDR2 SVGIG (reference sequence). The CDR3 is 15 residues long. CDR3 coding DNA: TGTGCCTGGAAACCCGAGACTAGCGGAACCAATGAGCAGTTCTTC. It codes for CAWKPETSGTNEQFF.

The chain combines TRBV7-2 with TRBJ2-7; 10 nucleotides match TRBD1. Trimming removed 1 base from V and 4 bases from J; junction bases left unmatched: 4. CDR1 and CDR2 from the germline V gene are SGHTA and FQGNSA. This CDR3 has 15 amino acids. CDR3 in amino acids: CASSLGTGGVYEQYV. For the CDR3, the DNA is TGTGCCAGCAGCTTAGGGACAGGGGGGGTTTACGAGCAGTACGTC.

The rearrangement joins TRBV6-5 to TRBJ1-6; 8 bases agree with TRBD1. This CDR3 contains 14 residues. Germline values: CDR1 MNHEY, CDR2 SVGAGI. With 6 bases clipped from V and 10 bases from J, the junction kept 8 bases outside the gene matches. DNA for the CDR3: TGTGCCAGCAGGCGGACAGGGTTTGAATCACCCCTCCACTTT. Encoded protein: CASRRTGFESPLHF.

CDR3 coding DNA: TGTGCCAGCAGCCGGAACACTAGCCCCGAGCAGTACGTC. It translates to CASSRNTSPEQYV. This chain uses TRBV11-3 with TRBJ2-7; a weak D match, TRBD2 (6 bases). The CDR3 is 13 residues long. Between the trimmed V and J ends, which lost 5 bases and 6 bases, there was a span of 14 bases. Germline V CDR1 and CDR2: SGHNT, YENEEA.

The chain recombines TRBV5-1 with TRBJ2-3, with 12 bases identical to TRBD2. Per the germline V gene, CDR1 is SGHRS and CDR2 is YFSETQ. The ends lost 0 bases at V and 0 bases at J; junction bases unmatched: 5. The CDR3 consists of 18 residues. The CDR3 loop reads CASSLALAGGPSTDTQYF. The CDR3 region has the DNA TGCGCCAGCAGCTTGGCTCTAGCGGGAGGGCCTAGCACAGATACGCAGTATTTT.

The chain links TRBV5-6 to TRBJ2-5, with TRBD1 matching over 8 bases. The junction had 6 bases not matched to a gene; V was cut back by 3 bases and J by 2 bases. The germline CDR1 and CDR2 sequences are SGHDT and YYEEEE. The CDR3 runs to 15 residues. CDR3 loop: CASSSPDRGQETQYF. The CDR3 region has the DNA TGTGCCAGCAGCTCGCCAGACAGGGGACAAGAGACCCAGTACTTC.

This clone showed up just a few times. CDR3 sequence (DNA): TGTGCCAGCAGACTAAACAGGGAAACCTACAATGAGCAGTTCTTC. Translation: CASRLNRETYNEQFF. The rearrangement joins TRBV11-3 to TRBJ2-1; D possibly corresponds to TRBD1 (6 bases). The CDR3 totals 15 residues. Germline loops: CDR1 SGHNT, CDR2 YENEEA. The germline V and J ends were trimmed by 6 bases and 2 bases, with 14 bases remaining between them.

The V and J genes are TRBV7-8 and TRBJ2-2, with a weak D call TRBD2 (5 bases). CDR1 and CDR2 from the germline V gene are SGHVS and FQNEAQ. The CDR3 sequence is 14 residues long. The ends were cut back, 8 bases at V and 2 bases at J, with 12 bases in the middle. CDR3 nucleotide sequence: TGTGCCAGCGGCGGGCCAGCTAACACCGGGGAGCTGTTTTTT. Its translation: CASGGPANTGELFF.

This chain links TRBV5-6 with TRBJ2-1, with 13 bases matching TRBD2. J lost 14 bases, V lost 6 bases, and 5 bases had no gene match. The CDR3 loop spans 12 amino acids. Germline V gives CDR1 SGHDT, CDR2 YYEEEE. The CDR3 DNA follows: TGTGCCAGCAACGGACTAGCGGGAGTTGAGTTCTTC. This codes for CASNGLAGVEFF.

This clone was counted once. V is TRBV10-3 and J is TRBJ2-1, with 16 bases identical to TRBD2. The trim removed 6 bases at V and 9 bases at J, leaving 8 bases unmatched. The germline V gene has CDR1 ENHRY and CDR2 SYGVKD. The CDR3 consists of 16 residues. CDR3 region: CAISRGLAGGQGEQFF. CDR3 coding DNA: TGTGCCATCAGCCGGGGACTAGCGGGAGGGCAGGGTGAGCAGTTCTTC.

The chain combines TRBV18 with TRBJ2-2; D uncertain. Germline-derived CDR1 and CDR2 are KGHSH and LQKENI. V lost 5 bases to trimming and J lost 6 bases, with 7 bases between them. This CDR3 is built from 12 residues. The CDR3 coding sequence is TGTGCCAGCTCATCCGGGTCCGGGGAGCTGTTTTTT. It translates to CASSSGSGELFF. Full variable domain (outside the CDR3, taken from reference TRBV18 and TRBJ2-2): NAGVMQNPRHLVRRRGQEARLRCSPMKGHSHVYWYRQLPEEGLKFMVYLQKENIIDESGMPKERFSAEFPKEGPSILRIQQVVRGDSAAYFCASSSGSGELFFGEGSRLTVL.

The rearrangement joins TRBV29-1 to TRBJ2-2; D is unresolved. There are 11 residues in the CDR3. The germline V gene encodes CDR1 SQVTM and CDR2 ANQGSEA. V lost 3 bases and J lost 5, with 4 bases in between. The CDR3 nucleotides read TGCAGCGTTGATCGGACCGGGGAGCTGTTTTTT. It specifies CSVDRTGELFF.

This chain joins TRBV13 and TRBJ2-2; D perhaps matches TRBD1 (5 bases). From germline, CDR1 is PRHDT and CDR2 FYEKMQ (reference sequence). The germline V and J ends were trimmed by 7 bases and 6 bases, with 12 bases remaining between them. CDR3 length: 13 amino acids. As DNA, the CDR3 is TGTGCCAGCACCAGGGTGGTAGCCGGGGAGCTGTTTTTT. Translation: CASTRVVAGELFF. Drawing the rest from reference TRBV13 and TRBJ2-2, the complete variable domain is AAGVIQSPRHLIKEKRETATLKCYPIPRHDTVYWYQQGPGQDPQFLISFYEKMQSDKGSIPDRFSAQQFSDYHSELNMSSLELGDSALYFCASTRVVAGELFFGEGSRLTVL.